This is a list of T cell receptor beta chains from one sample in a study of spatial heterogeneity in lung cancer. MiXCR, applied by TCRdb to the 5' RACE reads, yields one record per CDR3 protein. The data contain 23,000 or so distinct CDR3 sequences, 9% to 10% of them singletons. Sequencing was performed on PBMCs, taken at follow-up. These receptors came from a male donor with early-stage non-small cell lung cancer. The CDR3 runs from the conserved cysteine through the conserved F or W. A D gene is named only where the DNA matches it firmly. Not every row has a clone size; where given, it reads once, few, many or a size class.

V	D	J	size	DNA	CDR3
TRBV4-3	TRBD1	TRBJ1-1	NA	TGCGCCAGCAGCCCCAGGGGGAACAATAATGATGAAGCTTTCTTT	CASSPRGNNNDEAFF
TRBV2	NA	TRBJ1-2	few	TGTGCCAGCAGTGAGACGGACTATGGCTACACCTTC	CASSETDYGYTF
TRBV29-1	NA	TRBJ1-2	few	TGCAGCGTTGGGGACCCTAACTATGGCTACACCTTC	CSVGDPNYGYTF
TRBV6-2/TRBV6-3	NA	TRBJ2-5	NA	TGTGCCAGCAGAGAGGCCGGGCAAGAGACCCAGTACTTC	CASREAGQETQYF
TRBV5-1	NA	TRBJ2-3	many	TGCGCCAGCAGCGCGACGGATAGCTATACGCAGTATTTT	CASSATDSYTQYF
TRBV20-1	NA	TRBJ1-6	many	TGCAGTGCAGGGGGCTATAATTCACCCCTCCACTTT	CSAGGYNSPLHF
TRBV11-2	NA	TRBJ2-1	few	TGTGCCAGCAGCTTAGAGTTCCAGGCCGGCAGCGGGTACAATGAGCAGTTCTTC	CASSLEFQAGSGYNEQFF
TRBV2	NA	TRBJ2-1	many	TGTGCCAGCAGTGAATACAATGAGCAGTTCTTC	CASSEYNEQFF
TRBV20-1	TRBD1	TRBJ1-5	many	TGCAGTGCTAGAGATCTACAGGGGGCTAGCAATCAGCCCCAGCATTTT	CSARDLQGASNQPQHF
TRBV5-1	NA	TRBJ1-1	many	TGCGCCAGCAGCTTGGCCGGGGGAGAAGGCACTGAAGCTTTCTTT	CASSLAGGEGTEAFF
TRBV20-1	TRBD2	TRBJ2-3	many	TGCAGTGCCCAAACTAGCGGCACAGATACGCAGTATTTT	CSAQTSGTDTQYF